What follows are 30 T cell receptor beta chains derived from one specimen sequenced in a study of T cells in Graves' hyperthyroidism and ophthalmopathy. From RNA transcripts, TCR beta CDR3 regions were amplified. Primed by the HTBI set, a first-round RT-PCR was run on the TCR CDR3. TCRdb fed the multiplex PCR reads into MiXCR, producing one record per CDR3 protein. The data show hundreds of thousands of distinct CDR3 sequences, 14% to 15% seen once. Sequences were obtained from blood. The receptor source for this set is a man aged 18-30 years with Graves' ophthalmopathy.

This clonotype was picked up many times. The CDR3 nucleotides are TGCGCCAGCAGCACCGGGTTTAGCACAGATACGCAGTATTTT. Protein: CASSTGFSTDTQYF. V usage is TRBV5-1 and J usage is TRBJ2-3; no clear D. The CDR3 covers 14 residues. V was trimmed by 4 bases and J by 0 bases, leaving 9 bases between them. Germline loops: CDR1 SGHRS, CDR2 YFSETQ. Combining the CDR3 with reference TRBV5-1 and TRBJ2-3 gives the whole variable domain KAGVTQTPRYLIKTRGQQVTLSCSPISGHRSVSWYQQTPGQGLQFLFEYFSETQRNKGNFPGRFSGRQFSNSRSEMNVSTLELGDSALYLCASSTGFSTDTQYFGPGTRLTVL.

The chain joins TRBV10-3 to TRBJ2-7; D might be TRBD2 (7 bases). The CDR3 extends over 15 amino acids. Per the germline V gene, CDR1 is ENHRY and CDR2 is SYGVKD. With 2 bases removed from V and 5 bases from J, the gap between germline ends came to 16 bases. CDR3 amino acids: CAISEGGGSYDEQYF. CDR3 sequence (DNA): TGTGCCATCAGTGAGGGGGGCGGGAGTTACGACGAGCAGTACTTC.

V usage is TRBV5-1 and J usage is TRBJ1-5, with 7 bases matching TRBD1. V trimming: 4 bases; J trimming: 0 bases; junction bases outside the gene matches: 4. The CDR3 sequence is 15 residues long. Germline loops: CDR1 SGHRS, CDR2 YFSETQ. The CDR3 loop is CASSHGDSSNQPQHF. In DNA form, the CDR3 reads TGCGCCAGCAGCCACGGGGACAGTAGCAATCAGCCCCAGCATTTT.

CDR3 sequence (DNA): TGTGCCAGCAGACTAGCGGGAGTAAGAAAATCCGAGCAGTACTTC. This encodes CASRLAGVRKSEQYF. V is TRBV7-9 and J is TRBJ2-7; 11 bases align to TRBD2. There are 15 residues in the CDR3. Germline assignment: CDR1 SEHNR and CDR2 FQNEAQ (reference sequence). Germline trimming cut 6 bases from V and 6 bases from J; bases unmatched to any gene: 10.

The V gene is TRBV4-1, the J gene TRBJ2-7; TRBD1 matches 9 bases. Germline CDR1 and CDR2: MGHRA and YSYEKL. The J segment lost 3 bases and the V segment lost 1 base, leaving 10 bases of the junction unmatched. This CDR3 is 17 amino acids long. The CDR3 sequence is CASSQGYPTGGVYEQYF. CDR3 bases: TGCGCCAGCAGCCAAGGCTATCCGACAGGGGGAGTCTACGAGCAGTACTTC.

This clonotype was recorded many times. V is TRBV7-2 and J is TRBJ1-3; D is unresolved. The germline V and J ends were trimmed by 3 bases and 0 bases, with 9 bases remaining between them. Germline V gives CDR1 SGHTA, CDR2 FQGNSA. CDR3 length: 15 residues. In DNA form, the CDR3 reads TGTGCCAGCAGCTTGCAGAGTAGCTCTGGAAACACCATATATTTT. Encoded protein: CASSLQSSSGNTIYF.

This clonotype was seen ten or more times. This rearrangement joins TRBV7-3 to TRBJ2-1; D is ambiguous. The CDR3 runs to 15 residues. In germline, CDR1 is SGHTA, CDR2 FQGTGA. V lost 3 bases to trimming and J lost 0 bases, with 9 bases between them. The CDR3 sequence is CASSFQASSYNEQFF. The DNA of the CDR3 is TGTGCCAGCAGCTTCCAGGCGAGCTCCTACAATGAGCAGTTCTTC. The full variable domain, with the rest looked up from reference TRBV7-3 and TRBJ2-1, is GAGVSQTPSNKVTEKGKYVELRCDPISGHTALYWYRQSLGQGPEFLIYFQGTGAADDSGLPNDRFFAVRPEGSVSTLKIQRTERGDSAVYLCASSFQASSYNEQFFGPGTRLTVL.

This clonotype was observed at least ten times. This sequence joins TRBV24-1 and TRBJ2-3; 7 bases match TRBD2. The CDR3 loop spans 15 amino acids. J gave up 1 base and V 6 bases, and 6 bases lay outside the gene matches. Germline assignment: CDR1 KGHDR and CDR2 SFDVKD. DNA of the CDR3: TGTGCCACCAGTCGGACCAGCGGGGGCACAGATACGCAGTATTTT. Protein: CATSRTSGGTDTQYF.

This clonotype was observed many times. This chain connects TRBV20-1 to TRBJ2-7; weak D call: TRBD2 (5 bases). CDR3 length: 15 amino acids. Germline CDR1 and CDR2: DFQATT and SNEGSKA (reference sequence). V was clipped by 3 bases and J by 1 base, with 16 bases between them. Written as DNA, the CDR3 is TGCAGTGCTAGTAGACCGACTACCCTATCCTACGAGCAGTACTTC. This translates into CSASRPTTLSYEQYF.

This clonotype occurred a few times. The chain joins TRBV6-5 to TRBJ1-2, with 11 bases matching TRBD1. Germline loops: CDR1 MNHEY, CDR2 SVGAGI. The CDR3 has 15 residues. With V trimmed by 0 bases and J by 6 bases, 3 bases remained unmatched. CDR3 DNA sequence: TGTGCCAGCAGTTACTCGGACAGGGGGCACCATGGCTACACCTTC. Its translation is CASSYSDRGHHGYTF.

The chain links TRBV10-3 to TRBJ2-1; the D gene is possibly TRBD2 (6 bases). There are 15 residues in the CDR3. V was cut by 7 bases and J by 4 bases, with 17 bases left in between. CDR1 and CDR2 from the germline V gene are ENHRY and SYGVKD. The CDR3, as DNA: TGTGCCATCACCCCGCGCAGGGAGGTTTACAATGAGCAGTTCTTC. Residues: CAITPRREVYNEQFF.

This clonotype was observed at least ten times. The V gene is TRBV11-3, the J gene TRBJ2-7, with 9 bases identical to TRBD1. V dropped 6 bases and J dropped 2; count of bases not matched to a gene: 2. The CDR3 runs to 13 residues. From germline, CDR1 is SGHNT and CDR2 YENEEA. The CDR3 nucleotides read TGTGCCAGCAGAGGGGACAGGGCCTACGAGCAGTACTTC. It codes for CASRGDRAYEQYF.

This clonotype was observed at least ten times. J is TRBJ2-7 and V is TRBV19; 9 bases fit TRBD1. The J segment lost 5 bases and the V segment lost 7 bases, leaving 9 bases of the junction unmatched. Germline-derived CDR1 and CDR2 are LNHDA and SQIVND (reference sequence). The length of the CDR3 is 14 residues. The CDR3 DNA sequence: TGTGCCAGTAAGGGGACAGGGACGGTGCACGAGCAGTACTTC. Its protein is CASKGTGTVHEQYF.

This clonotype was counted ten times or more. The chain uses TRBV27 and TRBJ2-3, with 9 positions matching TRBD2. This CDR3 is built from 16 residues. The germline V gene encodes CDR1 MNHEY and CDR2 SMNVEV (reference sequence). J was trimmed by 9 bases and V by 5 bases; bases with no gene match: 15. The CDR3 DNA reads as TGTGCCAGCAGTCTGACGCCCGGCGGGGGGGGTGGAACGCAGTATTTT. Translating gives CASSLTPGGGGGTQYF.

This clonotype was detected many times. CDR3 residues: CASRGGQSVHQYF. CDR3 coding DNA: TGTGCCAGCAGAGGGGGACAAAGTGTCCATCAGTACTTC. V and J are TRBV27 and TRBJ2-4; weak D call: TRBD1 (6 bases). The CDR3 length is 13 residues. Germline V lookup: CDR1 MNHEY, CDR2 SMNVEV (reference sequence). The ends were cut back, 6 bases at V and 12 bases at J, with 18 bases in the middle.

This clonotype showed up just a few times. This chain links TRBV19 with TRBJ2-2, with TRBD2 identical over 7 bases. The CDR3 contains 18 residues. Germline CDR1 is LNHDA and CDR2 is SQIVND (reference sequence). Trimming at V came to 0 bases and at J to 2 bases, leaving 9 bases not matched to a gene. The CDR3 DNA reads as TGTGCCAGTAGTATAGAGGTTTTCGGGAGGCTCAACACCGGGGAGCTGTTTTTT. Amino acid sequence: CASSIEVFGRLNTGELFF.

This clonotype appeared once. CDR3 loop: CASNRGQEQFF. In nucleotides, the CDR3 is TGTGCCAGTAATAGAGGGCAAGAGCAGTTCTTC. The chain employs TRBV19 and TRBJ2-1; D perhaps matches TRBD2 (5 bases). CDR3 length: 11 amino acids. The V end lost 7 bases, the J end lost 10 bases, and 11 bases lay between the germline ends. Looked up from germline, CDR1 is LNHDA and CDR2 is SQIVND (reference sequence).

This clonotype was detected many times. This rearrangement joins TRBV12-3 or TRBV12-4 to TRBJ1-3; TRBD1 matches 8 bases. This CDR3 comprises 14 residues. V gave up 5 bases and J gave up 2 bases; unmatched junction bases: 2. The CDR3 nucleotides are TGTGCCAGCAGTCCGACAGGGGCTGGAAACACCATATATTTT. As protein: CASSPTGAGNTIYF.

Ten or more counts support this clonotype. The chain has TRBV20-1 and TRBJ2-1; TRBD2 agrees at 8 bases. J gave up 5 bases and V 3 bases, and 6 bases lay outside the gene matches. This CDR3 comprises 14 residues. Germline V gives CDR1 DFQATT, CDR2 SNEGSKA (reference sequence). CDR3 residues: CSARSGLADNEQFF. CDR3 coding DNA: TGCAGTGCTAGGAGTGGACTAGCCGACAATGAGCAGTTCTTC.

This clonotype was seen ten or more times. The chain recombines TRBV20-1 with TRBJ2-7; D call uncertain. Per germline, CDR1 DFQATT and CDR2 SNEGSKA (reference sequence). The CDR3 spans 11 residues. V was shortened by 3 bases and J by 3 bases, with 6 bases between the two germline ends. Written as DNA, the CDR3 is TGCAGTGCTAGGGACGTCTACGAGCAGTACTTC. It is translated as CSARDVYEQYF.

This clonotype showed up many times. This chain uses TRBV7-2 with TRBJ2-4; D might be TRBD2 (6 bases). V was shortened by 5 bases and J by 0 bases, with 8 bases between the two germline ends. This CDR3 has 14 amino acids. CDR1 SGHTA and CDR2 FQGNSA come from the germline V gene. CDR3 DNA: TGTGCCAGCAGCCCGGGACTAGCCAAAAACATTCAGTACTTC. Amino acid sequence: CASSPGLAKNIQYF.

The chain recombines TRBV7-9 with TRBJ2-5, with a tentative D call TRBD1 (5 bases). CDR3 size: 13 residues. Deletions cut 1 base from V and 4 bases from J, with 7 bases between. Germline CDR1 SEHNR, CDR2 FQNEAQ (reference sequence). The CDR3 bases are TGTGCCAGCAGCTTAGAAGGGGTAGAGACCCAGTACTTC. Translated: CASSLEGVETQYF.

Comment on this clonotype: Being one base from a much bigger clone, this may be a read error. The V call is TRBV15, the J call TRBJ2-7, with 8 bases aligning to TRBD1. V lost 0 bases, J lost 2 bases, and 3 bases stayed unmatched. Germline CDR1 and CDR2: LNHNV and YYDKDF (reference sequence). The length of the CDR3 is 15 residues. This chain's CDR3 is CATSREADRAYEQYF. The CDR3 nucleotides are TGTGCCACCAGCAGAGAAGCGGACAGGGCCTACGAGCAGTACTTC.

This clonotype was seen many times. The chain has TRBV11-3 and TRBJ2-1, with TRBD2 identical over 11 bases. The CDR3 totals 16 residues. Looked up from germline, CDR1 is SGHNT and CDR2 is YENEEA. Trimming removed 5 bases from V and 2 bases from J; junction bases left unmatched: 5. CDR3 in amino acids: CASSQPTSGAYNEQFF. The CDR3 DNA reads as TGTGCCAGCAGCCAGCCGACTAGCGGGGCCTACAATGAGCAGTTCTTC. The complete variable domain, with remaining parts taken from reference TRBV11-3 and TRBJ2-1, reads EAGVVQSPRYKIIEKKQPVAFWCNPISGHNTLYWYLQNLGQGPELLIRYENEEAVDDSQLPKDRFSAERLKGVDSTLKIQPAELGDSAVYLCASSQPTSGAYNEQFFGPGTRLTVL.

The rearrangement joins TRBV6-1 to TRBJ1-4, with TRBD1 identical over 9 bases. The CDR3 extends over 16 amino acids. In germline, CDR1 is MNHNS, CDR2 SASEGT. The V and J ends lost 5 bases and 2 bases, in that order; junction bases with no gene match: 6. The CDR3 DNA sequence: TGTGCCAGCAGTCCGGGACAGGGAACCACTAATGAAAAACTGTTTTTT. Residues: CASSPGQGTTNEKLFF.

This clonotype was detected a few times. It may be a read error: a sequence one base away is much more abundant. The rearrangement joins TRBV11-2 to TRBJ2-1, with a tentative D call TRBD2 (6 bases). CDR3 length equals 15 residues. Looked up from germline, CDR1 is SGHAT and CDR2 is FQNNGV. CDR3 sequence reads: CASSLVLAANNEQSF. The CDR3 DNA reads TGTGCCAGCAGCTTAGTACTAGCAGCTAACAATGAGCAGTCCTTC.

V is TRBV5-1 and J is TRBJ2-2; 14 nucleotides agree with TRBD2. The CDR3 sequence is 16 residues long. The germline gives CDR1 SGHRS, CDR2 YFSETQ. Unmatched junction bases numbered 6, after V lost 4 bases and J lost 7 bases. CDR3 sequence (DNA): TGCGCCAGCAGCACGGGACTAGCGGGAGTTATCGGGGAGCTGTTTTTT. Its translation is CASSTGLAGVIGELFF.

This clonotype was recorded a few times. The rearrangement uses TRBV4-1 and TRBJ2-2, with unresolved D. Deletions cut 2 bases from V and 4 bases from J, with 5 bases between. Germline V gene lookup returns CDR1 MGHRA and CDR2 YSYEKL. This CDR3 has 13 residues. The CDR3 DNA reads as TGCGCCAGCAGCCAACGGGCCACCGGGGAGCTGTTTTTT. It yields the protein CASSQRATGELFF.

This clonotype was seen at least ten times. The chain recombines TRBV13 with TRBJ1-1; tentatively, D is TRBD1 (5 bases). The CDR3 has 12 residues. Germline-derived CDR1 and CDR2 are PRHDT and FYEKMQ (reference sequence). V dropped 5 bases and J dropped 5 bases, with 9 bases sitting between them. CDR3 in DNA: TGTGCCAGCAGCCCCGAGGGGACTGAAGCTTTCTTT. Translated: CASSPEGTEAFF.

This chain uses TRBV19 with TRBJ2-7; D may be TRBD2 (5 bases). This CDR3 is built from 13 residues. V lost 6 bases to trimming and J lost 3 bases, with 12 bases between them. CDR1 LNHDA and CDR2 SQIVND come from the germline V gene (reference sequence). DNA of the CDR3: TGTGCCAGTAGAAACCTAGCCGGCTACGAGCAGTACTTC. Translating it yields CASRNLAGYEQYF.